One and the same sample provided the 27 T cell receptor beta chains below, sequenced in a study of T cell responses to AZD1222 COVID-19 vaccine. Data came from immunoSEQ multiplex PCR; TCRdb stores just in-frame clones and leaves some out. The sample lists around 78,000 clones, approximately 90% seen once, with 4.5% in the top ten. The material sequenced was peripheral blood, taken on day 0 of MenACWY control vaccination. All receptors derive from an adult in good health.

The genes are TRBV11-3 and TRBJ1-1, with D possibly matching TRBD1 (6 bases). Per germline, CDR1 SGHNT and CDR2 YENEEA. V dropped 3 bases and J dropped 3 bases, with 11 bases sitting between them. This CDR3 contains 14 residues. The CDR3 loop is CASSFKGGDTEAFF. The CDR3 DNA follows: TGTGCCAGCAGCTTCAAGGGGGGAGACACTGAAGCTTTCTTT. Filled out from reference TRBV11-3 and TRBJ1-1, the complete variable domain reads EAGVVQSPRYKIIEKKQPVAFWCNPISGHNTLYWYLQNLGQGPELLIRYENEEAVDDSQLPKDRFSAERLKGVDSTLKIQPAELGDSAVYLCASSFKGGDTEAFFGQGTRLTVV.

The V gene is TRBV2, the J gene TRBJ2-1; D is perhaps TRBD2 (6 bases). The CDR3 is 15 amino acids. V was clipped by 2 bases and J by 9 bases, with 17 bases between them. Per the germline V gene, CDR1 is SNHLY and CDR2 is FYNNEI. The DNA of the CDR3 is TGTGCCAGCAGTGAAATTGGAGTAGTGGGGGGTGAGCAGTTCTTC. This sequence encodes CASSEIGVVGGEQFF.

The rearrangement uses TRBV4-3 and TRBJ1-2, with D hard to call. The V gene's germline CDR1 is LGHNA and CDR2 YSLEER. V lost 0 bases and J lost 4, with 18 bases in between. This CDR3 region has 17 residues. CDR3 nucleotide sequence: TGCGCCAGCAGCCAAGATCTATCTCCAGCTATGGGCTATGGCTACACCTTC. Translation: CASSQDLSPAMGYGYTF.

The chain links TRBV9 to TRBJ2-3; D perhaps matches TRBD2 (5 bases). This CDR3 contains 13 residues. V was shortened by 4 bases and J by 5 bases, with 11 bases between the two germline ends. CDR1 and CDR2 (germline): SGDLS, YYNGEE. The CDR3 spells CASSPGERDTQYF. The CDR3 nucleotides read TGTGCCAGCAGCCCTGGGGAGAGAGATACGCAGTATTTT.

This chain joins TRBV7-9 and TRBJ2-3; the D gene could be TRBD1 or TRBD2 (5 bases each). From germline, CDR1 is SEHNR and CDR2 FQNEAQ (reference sequence). Trimming stripped 3 bases from V and 7 bases from J, with 8 bases between. The CDR3 totals 12 residues. CDR3 bases: TGTGCCAGCAGCTTCGGGGCGTATACGCAGTATTTT. This gives the protein CASSFGAYTQYF.

CDR3 bases: TGCGCCAGCAGGGACAACTCTAATGAAAAACTGTTTTTT. Its protein is CASRDNSNEKLFF. V gene TRBV10-2 combines with J gene TRBJ1-4, with D possibly TRBD1 on 5 matching bases. This CDR3 has 13 amino acids. The V end lost 6 bases, the J end lost 3 bases, and 8 bases lay between the germline ends. Germline lookup yields CDR1 WSHSY and CDR2 SAAADI.

The rearrangement links TRBV6-5 to TRBJ1-2; TRBD1 matches at 8 bases. Germline V gene sequence: CDR1 MNHEY, CDR2 SVGAGI. Losses at the gene ends were 10 bases for V and 4 bases for J; bases not matched to a gene: 8. This CDR3 has 13 amino acids. CDR3 loop: CATRTGTGYGYTF. The CDR3 DNA follows: TGTGCCACCCGGACAGGGACCGGCTATGGCTACACCTTC.

The chain is built from TRBV12-3 or TRBV12-4 and TRBJ1-4; D remains ambiguous. This CDR3 region has 13 residues. Trimming took off 11 bases at V and 3 bases at J, with 13 bases between the two ends. CDR3 coding DNA: TGTGCCGCCTCCCGGTCGGCTAATGAAAAACTGTTTTTT. Amino acid sequence: CAASRSANEKLFF.

The gene calls are TRBV7-2 and TRBJ2-5; perhaps D is TRBD1 or TRBD2 (5 bases each). V gave up 5 bases and J gave up 1 base, with 11 bases separating them. The CDR3 is made up of 14 amino acids. Germline CDR1 is SGHTA and CDR2 is FQGNSA. The CDR3 loop is CASSQVGGQETQYF. The DNA for the CDR3 is TGTGCCAGCAGCCAGGTTGGGGGCCAAGAGACCCAGTACTTC. Full variable domain (missing parts from reference TRBV7-2 and TRBJ2-5): GAGVSQSPSNKVTEKGKDVELRCDPISGHTALYWYRQSLGQGLEFLIYFQGNSAPDKSGLPSDRFSAERTGGSVSTLTIQRTQQEDSAVYLCASSQVGGQETQYFGPGTRLLVL.

The chain couples TRBV24-1 to TRBJ2-2; D not resolved. The length of the CDR3 is 13 residues. CDR1 KGHDR and CDR2 SFDVKD come from the germline V gene. V gave up 4 bases and J gave up 3 bases, with 5 bases separating them. DNA of the CDR3: TGTGCCACCAGTGACCCAGACACCGGGGAGCTGTTTTTT. Amino acid sequence: CATSDPDTGELFF.

The CDR3 sequence is CASSMPGPTEAFF. In DNA, the CDR3 is TGTGCCAGTAGTATGCCGGGTCCCACTGAAGCTTTCTTT. The chain couples TRBV19 to TRBJ1-1; D is unresolved. Per the germline V gene, CDR1 is LNHDA and CDR2 is SQIVND (reference sequence). CDR3 length equals 13 residues. Trimming cost V 3 bases and J 4 bases, with 9 bases left between them.

The gene calls are TRBV24-1 and TRBJ1-1; the D gene is possibly TRBD1 (6 bases). The CDR3 is 15 residues long. V was shortened by 5 bases and J by 4 bases, with 16 bases between the two germline ends. CDR1 and CDR2 (germline): KGHDR, SFDVKD. DNA for the CDR3: TGTGCCACCAGTGCCCAGGGGAGGACGGGCACTGAAGCTTTCTTT. Protein product: CATSAQGRTGTEAFF.

The V and J genes are TRBV5-1 and TRBJ1-2; tentative D call: TRBD1 (5 bases). Germline V CDR1 and CDR2: SGHRS, YFSETQ. V lost 0 bases to trimming and J lost 2 bases, with 8 bases between them. This CDR3 region has 14 residues. CDR3 residues: CASSLGQGNYGYTF. DNA for the CDR3: TGCGCCAGCAGCTTGGGGCAGGGAAACTATGGCTACACCTTC.

CDR3 bases: TGTGCCAGCAGCTACCCGCGGGGGACATTCTATAATTCACCCCTCCACTTT. Its protein is CASSYPRGTFYNSPLHF. V is TRBV16 and J is TRBJ1-6, with D maybe TRBD1 (6 bases). Trimming cost V 5 bases and J 3 bases, with 17 bases left between them. CDR1 is KGHSY and CDR2 is FQNENV in the germline V gene. CDR3 length: 17 residues.

The J gene is TRBJ2-7, the V gene TRBV30, with D perhaps matching TRBD2 (5 bases). V lost 6 bases to trimming and J lost 4 bases, with 10 bases between them. The CDR3 totals 11 residues. The germline V gene encodes CDR1 GTSNPN and CDR2 SVGIG (reference sequence). The DNA for the CDR3 is TGTGCCTGCGAAGAGGGTTACGAGCAGTACTTC. Protein: CACEEGYEQYF.

The chain joins TRBV12-3 or TRBV12-4 to TRBJ1-2; D may be TRBD1 (5 bases). This CDR3 region has 13 residues. Trimming took off 8 bases at V and 4 bases at J, with 14 bases between the two ends. CDR3 region: CASLRGEGYGYTF. As DNA, the CDR3 is TGTGCCAGCTTAAGGGGTGAGGGCTATGGCTACACCTTC.

The V gene is TRBV7-2, the J gene TRBJ2-5; D gene ambiguous. This CDR3 is 13 amino acids long. The germline V gene has CDR1 SGHTA and CDR2 FQGNSA. The germline V and J ends were trimmed by 4 bases and 3 bases, with 9 bases remaining between them. The CDR3 spells CASSSYTEETQYF. The DNA for the CDR3 is TGTGCCAGCAGCTCCTACACCGAAGAGACCCAGTACTTC.

This rearrangement joins TRBV7-8 to TRBJ2-7, with D perhaps matching TRBD2 (5 bases). The germline V and J ends were trimmed by 5 bases and 2 bases, with 10 bases remaining between them. This CDR3 has 13 amino acids. The V gene's germline CDR1 is SGHVS and CDR2 FQNEAQ. DNA for the CDR3: TGTGCCAGCAGCCCCGGAGGTACCTACGAGCAGTACTTC. Its translation is CASSPGGTYEQYF.

The rearrangement joins TRBV11-2 to TRBJ2-5, with D perhaps TRBD1 or TRBD2 (5 bases each). The V and J ends lost 6 bases and 5 bases respectively, with 16 bases between them. The V gene's germline CDR1 is SGHAT and CDR2 FQNNGV. The CDR3 runs 14 residues. CDR3 in DNA: TGTGCCAGCAGTTCTCCCGCAGGGACCGAGACCCAGTACTTC. Encoded protein: CASSSPAGTETQYF.

A remark on this clone: Distinct nucleotide sequences in the sample also encode this CDR3. CDR3 sequence: CASSSQETQYF. CDR3 coding DNA: TGTGCCAGCAGTTCGCAAGAGACCCAGTACTTC. The gene calls are TRBV27 and TRBJ2-5; no clear D gene. CDR1 and CDR2 from the germline V gene are MNHEY and SMNVEV (reference sequence). This CDR3 has 11 amino acids. Trimming took 4 bases from V and 2 from J, leaving 2 bases between them.

The V call is TRBV25-1, the J call TRBJ2-7; no clear D gene. The germline gives CDR1 MGHDK, CDR2 SYGVNS. V lost 2 bases and J 6 bases, leaving 8 bases between the germline ends. CDR3 length: 12 residues. The CDR3 sequence: CASSEGGPEQYF. The CDR3 coding sequence is TGTGCCAGCAGTGAAGGCGGTCCCGAGCAGTACTTC.

This clone is a singleton in its sample. The CDR3 loop is CATGETGGAETQYF. CDR3 nucleotide sequence: TGTGCCACCGGGGAGACAGGGGGCGCAGAGACCCAGTACTTC. The chain links TRBV6-5 to TRBJ2-5; 10 bases line up with TRBD1. The length of the CDR3 is 14 residues. The V segment lost 10 bases and the J segment 4 bases; nucleotides outside the gene matches: 9. Germline V gene sequence: CDR1 MNHEY, CDR2 SVGAGI.

The V call is TRBV18, the J call TRBJ1-1; D not resolved. Germline V gene sequence: CDR1 KGHSH, CDR2 LQKENI. Trimming took off 3 bases at V and 1 base at J, with 6 bases between the two ends. The CDR3 has 13 amino acids. In DNA form, the CDR3 reads TGTGCCAGCTCACCTTCAGAGAACACTGAAGCTTTCTTT. Its protein is CASSPSENTEAFF. The complete variable domain, with remaining parts taken from reference TRBV18 and TRBJ1-1, reads NAGVMQNPRHLVRRRGQEARLRCSPMKGHSHVYWYRQLPEEGLKFMVYLQKENIIDESGMPKERFSAEFPKEGPSILRIQQVVRGDSAAYFCASSPSENTEAFFGQGTRLTVV.

The chain combines TRBV19 with TRBJ1-2; the match to TRBD1 covers 8 bases. Germline trimming cut 8 bases from V and 10 bases from J; bases unmatched to any gene: 9. CDR1 LNHDA and CDR2 SQIVND come from the germline V gene (reference sequence). The CDR3 has 12 amino acids. The CDR3 is CASSEWDRSYTF. The CDR3 coding sequence is TGTGCCAGTTCCGAATGGGACAGGTCCTACACCTTC.

The gene calls are TRBV28 and TRBJ2-7; 8 nucleotides match TRBD1. Trimming at V came to 10 bases and at J to 2 bases, leaving 10 bases not matched to a gene. Germline-derived CDR1 and CDR2 are MDHEN and SYDVKM. CDR3 length: 14 amino acids. The CDR3 bases are TGTGCCATACAAATCGGGACAGGCCCCTACGAGCAGTACTTC. This sequence encodes CAIQIGTGPYEQYF.

V gene TRBV19 combines with J gene TRBJ1-2; D remains ambiguous. Germline CDR1 reads LNHDA; CDR2 reads SQIVND (reference sequence). Between the trimmed V and J ends, which lost 6 bases and 1 base, there was a span of 12 bases. The CDR3 is 14 amino acids. CDR3 amino acids: CASSPTRDNYGYTF. For the CDR3, the DNA is TGTGCCAGTAGCCCCACCCGAGATAACTATGGCTACACCTTC.

The V gene is TRBV19, the J gene TRBJ2-1; D possibly matches TRBD1 or TRBD2 (7 bases each). Germline CDR1 reads LNHDA; CDR2 reads SQIVND (reference sequence). V was trimmed by 7 bases and J by 2 bases, leaving 15 bases between them. The CDR3 sequence is 15 residues long. In nucleotides, the CDR3 is TGTGCCAGTACCCAGGGGGGGGAAGCCTACAATGAGCAGTTCTTC. Encoded protein: CASTQGGEAYNEQFF. The variable domain in full, completed from reference TRBV19 and TRBJ2-1, reads DGGITQSPKYLFRKEGQNVTLSCEQNLNHDAMYWYRQDPGQGLRLIYYSQIVNDFQKGDIAEGYSVSREKKESFPLTVTSAQKNPTAFYLCASTQGGEAYNEQFFGPGTRLTVL.